The 4 T cell receptor beta chains below were found in one sample sequenced in a study of CD8 T cells in Susac syndrome. RNA was extracted with the RNeasy kit, and a quantity of about 0.45 to 1 ug was reverse transcribed using random hexamers. TCRdb reprocessed the immunoSEQ multiplex PCR reads with MiXCR, giving one entry per CDR3 protein. The sample comprises about 140,000 distinct CDR3 sequences, about 95% of which are singletons, and 0.11% rests with the top ten. Sequencing was performed on CD4+ T cells from PBMCs. The receptors were sampled from a human donor with multiple sclerosis.

The chain uses TRBV18 and TRBJ2-3, with TRBD1 matching over 8 bases. CDR3 size: 16 residues. Germline trimming cut 6 bases from V and 5 bases from J; bases unmatched to any gene: 13. Per germline, CDR1 KGHSH and CDR2 LQKENI. The CDR3 bases are TGTGCCAGCTCCCCAACCGGGACAGGCGTTAAAGATACGCAGTATTTT. This gives the protein CASSPTGTGVKDTQYF.

The V gene is TRBV5-1, the J gene TRBJ2-7, with a tentative D call TRBD1 (5 bases). Germline V gene data show CDR1 as SGHRS and CDR2 as YFSETQ. The CDR3 is 14 residues long. The germline V and J ends were trimmed by 0 bases and 2 bases, with 9 bases remaining between them. Here the CDR3 DNA reads TGCGCCAGCAGCTTGGAGGGCAGGGCCTACGAGCAGTACTTC. It specifies CASSLEGRAYEQYF.

The chain links TRBV29-1 to TRBJ2-3, with D possibly matching TRBD2 (6 bases). V dropped 3 bases and J dropped 3 bases, with 10 bases sitting between them. Germline lookup yields CDR1 SQVTM and CDR2 ANQGSEA. The CDR3 spans 13 residues. The DNA for the CDR3 is TGCAGCGTTGACGTAGCGGATACAGATACGCAGTATTTT. Encoded protein: CSVDVADTDTQYF.

V usage is TRBV24-1 and J usage is TRBJ2-1; 9 positions agree with TRBD2. CDR3 length: 15 amino acids. Germline V CDR1 and CDR2: KGHDR, SFDVKD. The ends lost 7 bases at V and 4 bases at J; junction bases unmatched: 7. For the CDR3, the DNA is TGTGCCACCAGACCCTCTAGCGGGGCTTACAATGAGCAGTTCTTC. It translates to CATRPSSGAYNEQFF.